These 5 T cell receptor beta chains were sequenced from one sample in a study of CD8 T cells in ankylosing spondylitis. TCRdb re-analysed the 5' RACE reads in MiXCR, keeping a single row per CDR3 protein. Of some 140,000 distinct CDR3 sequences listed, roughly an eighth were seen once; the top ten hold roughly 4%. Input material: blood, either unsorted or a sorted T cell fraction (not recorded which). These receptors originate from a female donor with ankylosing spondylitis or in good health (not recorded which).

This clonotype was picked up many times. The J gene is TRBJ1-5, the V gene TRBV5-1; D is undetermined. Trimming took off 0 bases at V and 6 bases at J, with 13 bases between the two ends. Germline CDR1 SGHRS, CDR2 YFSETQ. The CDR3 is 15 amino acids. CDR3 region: CASSLGTGGSQPQHF. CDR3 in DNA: TGCGCCAGCAGCTTGGGGACGGGCGGTAGTCAGCCCCAGCATTTT.

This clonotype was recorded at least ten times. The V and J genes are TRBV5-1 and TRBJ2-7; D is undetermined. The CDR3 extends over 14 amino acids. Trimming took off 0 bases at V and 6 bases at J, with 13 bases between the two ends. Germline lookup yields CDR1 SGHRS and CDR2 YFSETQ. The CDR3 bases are TGCGCCAGCAGCTTGGTGTGGGGAAACGGCGAGCAGTACTTC. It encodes CASSLVWGNGEQYF.

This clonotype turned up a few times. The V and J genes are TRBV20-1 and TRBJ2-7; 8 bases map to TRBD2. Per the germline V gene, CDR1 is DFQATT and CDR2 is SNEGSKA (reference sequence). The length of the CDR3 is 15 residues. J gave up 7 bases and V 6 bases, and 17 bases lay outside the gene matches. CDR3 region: CSAPRVGPGGKEQYF. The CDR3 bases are TGCAGTGCCCCTCGAGTTGGGCCGGGGGGGAAGGAGCAGTACTTC.

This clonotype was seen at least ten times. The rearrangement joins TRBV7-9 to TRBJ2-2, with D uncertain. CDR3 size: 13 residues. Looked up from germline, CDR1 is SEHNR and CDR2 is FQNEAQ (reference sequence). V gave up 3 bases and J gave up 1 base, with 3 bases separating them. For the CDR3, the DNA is TGTGCCAGCAGCTTTTTGAACACCGGGGAGCTGTTTTTT. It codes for CASSFLNTGELFF. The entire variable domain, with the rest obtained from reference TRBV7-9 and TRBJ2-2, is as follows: DTGVSQNPRHKITKRGQNVTFRCDPISEHNRLYWYRQTLGQGPEFLTYFQNEAQLEKSRLLSDRFSAERPKGSFSTLEIQRTEQGDSAMYLCASSFLNTGELFFGEGSRLTVL.

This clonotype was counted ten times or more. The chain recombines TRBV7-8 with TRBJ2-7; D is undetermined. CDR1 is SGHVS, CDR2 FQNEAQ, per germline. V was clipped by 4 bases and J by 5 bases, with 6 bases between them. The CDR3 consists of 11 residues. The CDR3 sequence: CASSSPNEQYF. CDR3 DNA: TGTGCCAGCAGCTCCCCTAACGAGCAGTACTTC.